The 21 T cell receptor beta chains presented below share a single source sample, sequenced in a study of OX40 agonist ivuxolimab in advanced cancers. Data came from immunoSEQ multiplex PCR; TCRdb stores just in-frame clones and leaves some out. The table lists about 62,000 clones, 85% of them singletons. The material sequenced was CD4+ or CD8+ T cells sorted from blood, taken in a trial of the OX40 agonist ivuxolimab. The receptors were sampled from an adult with an advanced solid tumor such as melanoma, head and neck, liver or kidney cancer.

The rearrangement links TRBV19 to TRBJ1-2; D is perhaps TRBD1 (5 bases). The CDR3 is 14 residues long. Trimming shortened V by 11 bases and J by 4 bases, and 20 bases separated the two germline ends. Germline CDR1 is LNHDA and CDR2 is SQIVND (reference sequence). This chain's CDR3 is CASTQRGILYGYTF. CDR3 in DNA: TGTGCCTCCACGCAACGGGGGATCCTCTATGGCTACACCTTC.

This clone was seen just once. The chain has TRBV2 and TRBJ1-4, with D possibly being TRBD1 (6 bases). Germline V gives CDR1 SNHLY, CDR2 FYNNEI. V shed 3 bases and J shed 3 bases, with 14 bases lying between them. The CDR3 has 16 amino acids. The CDR3 region is CASSDIGTRANEKLFF. The CDR3 DNA follows: TGTGCCAGCAGTGATATTGGGACACGAGCTAATGAAAAACTGTTTTTT.

The rearrangement uses TRBV19 and TRBJ2-7; the match to TRBD1 covers 10 bases. Germline CDR1 and CDR2: LNHDA and SQIVND (reference sequence). This CDR3 contains 15 residues. The junction had 3 bases not matched to a gene; V was cut back by 4 bases and J by 0 bases. The CDR3 bases are TGTGCCAGTAGTAGGACAGGGGGTTTCTCCTACGAGCAGTACTTC. Translated: CASSRTGGFSYEQYF.

This chain links TRBV28 with TRBJ2-1, with 11 positions matching TRBD1. Germline-derived CDR1 and CDR2 are MDHEN and SYDVKM. The CDR3 consists of 14 residues. V shed 4 bases and J 6 bases; nucleotides not matched to a gene: 2. The CDR3 DNA reads as TGTGCCAGCAGTTCCGGGACAGGGGGCAATGAGCAGTTCTTC. The encoded protein is CASSSGTGGNEQFF.

This sequence joins TRBV10-3 and TRBJ2-2; D possibly corresponds to TRBD1 (6 bases). Deletions cut 4 bases from V and 2 bases from J, with 11 bases between. Looked up from germline, CDR1 is ENHRY and CDR2 is SYGVKD. This CDR3 is 15 amino acids long. CDR3: CAISGGTPNTGELFF. DNA for the CDR3: TGTGCCATCAGTGGAGGGACACCTAACACCGGGGAGCTGTTTTTT.

The chain has TRBV15 and TRBJ2-5, with 11 bases matching TRBD1. V gave up 3 bases and J gave up 5 bases; unmatched junction bases: 5. The germline V gene encodes CDR1 LNHNV and CDR2 YYDKDF (reference sequence). The CDR3 consists of 15 residues. This chain's CDR3 is CATSSGQGAGETQYF. CDR3 bases: TGTGCCACCAGCAGTGGACAGGGGGCGGGGGAGACCCAGTACTTC.

This chain uses TRBV4-1 with TRBJ2-7; D unresolved. This CDR3 is 13 amino acids long. The V and J ends lost 3 bases and 2 bases respectively, with 8 bases between them. CDR1 and CDR2 from the germline V gene are MGHRA and YSYEKL. The DNA for the CDR3 is TGCGCCAGCAGCCAGCGACAAACCTACGAGCAGTACTTC. Its protein is CASSQRQTYEQYF.

The gene calls are TRBV19 and TRBJ1-2, with TRBD1 matching over 7 bases. The CDR3 has 15 residues. J gave up 5 bases and V 8 bases, and 14 bases lay outside the gene matches. Germline assignment: CDR1 LNHDA and CDR2 SQIVND (reference sequence). This CDR3 is CASRNPGTVKYGYTF. The CDR3 DNA sequence: TGTGCCAGTCGCAACCCCGGGACAGTGAAATATGGCTACACCTTC.

CDR3 protein: CASSFAGGSQDYGYTF. The CDR3 DNA sequence: TGTGCCAGCAGTTTTGCCGGCGGGTCGCAGGACTATGGCTACACCTTC. The J gene is TRBJ1-2, the V gene TRBV28; no definite D call. The germline gives CDR1 MDHEN, CDR2 SYDVKM. The CDR3 has 16 amino acids. V lost 3 bases, J lost 3 bases, and 17 bases lay in between.

The rearrangement uses TRBV14 and TRBJ2-5; 12 bases fit TRBD2. V gave up 4 bases and J gave up 7 bases; unmatched junction bases: 4. The CDR3 totals 14 residues. Germline-derived CDR1 and CDR2 are SGHDN and FVKESK. CDR3 bases: TGTGCCAGCAGCCGTGGACTAGCGGGATGGACCCAGTACTTC. Amino acid sequence: CASSRGLAGWTQYF.

The rearrangement joins TRBV7-9 to TRBJ2-7; 10 positions match TRBD2. Germline trimming cut 5 bases from V and 0 bases from J; bases unmatched to any gene: 7. This CDR3 contains 16 residues. Germline assignment: CDR1 SEHNR and CDR2 FQNEAQ (reference sequence). DNA for the CDR3: TGTGCCAGCAGCCCCGTGACTAGCGGGCGCTCCTACGAGCAGTACTTC. This translates into CASSPVTSGRSYEQYF.

The chain employs TRBV6-6 and TRBJ1-2; TRBD1 matches 7 bases. The trim removed 2 bases at V and 6 bases at J, leaving 6 bases unmatched. CDR1 is MNHNY and CDR2 is SVGAGI in the germline V gene (reference sequence). The CDR3 runs to 14 residues. CDR3 region: CASSYQGQLNGYTF. The CDR3 DNA reads TGTGCCAGCAGTTACCAGGGACAGCTAAATGGCTACACCTTC.

This chain joins TRBV27 and TRBJ2-7; the D is unclear. The V gene's germline CDR1 is MNHEY and CDR2 SMNVEV (reference sequence). The CDR3 is made up of 11 amino acids. Between the trimmed V and J ends, which lost 4 bases and 4 bases, there was a span of 5 bases. For the CDR3, the DNA is TGTGCCAGCAGTTCCAATTACGAGCAGTACTTC. This translates into CASSSNYEQYF.

The chain is built from TRBV10-2 and TRBJ2-2, with D maybe TRBD2 (7 bases). The CDR3 length is 14 residues. Trimming removed 5 bases from V and 2 bases from J, with 9 bases in between. The germline V gene encodes CDR1 WSHSY and CDR2 SAAADI. As DNA, the CDR3 is TGCGCCAGCAGTCCGGGGGGCAACACCGGGGAGCTGTTTTTT. It yields the protein CASSPGGNTGELFF.

This chain connects TRBV4-2 to TRBJ1-2; D possibly corresponds to TRBD1 (5 bases). CDR1 LGHNA and CDR2 YNFKEQ come from the germline V gene. The CDR3 contains 14 residues. V lost 0 bases, J lost 2 bases, and 7 bases lay in between. CDR3 coding DNA: TGTGCCAGCAGCCAAGATTCAGGGAACTATGGCTACACCTTC. Encoded protein: CASSQDSGNYGYTF.

The chain links TRBV28 to TRBJ1-1; no definite D call. The germline gives CDR1 MDHEN, CDR2 SYDVKM. V lost 10 bases to trimming and J lost 4 bases, with 10 bases between them. The CDR3 has 11 residues. CDR3 sequence (DNA): TGTGCCATTGCGGGCCTCACTGAAGCTTTCTTT. This sequence encodes CAIAGLTEAFF.

The chain carries TRBV5-6 and TRBJ2-3, with D possibly matching TRBD2 (6 bases). The ends were cut back, 0 bases at V and 5 bases at J, with 7 bases in the middle. The CDR3 contains 13 residues. Germline loops: CDR1 SGHDT, CDR2 YYEEEE. CDR3 sequence: CASSLAGGDTQYF. The CDR3 region has the DNA TGTGCCAGCAGCTTGGCCGGGGGAGATACGCAGTATTTT. Combining the CDR3 with reference TRBV5-6 and TRBJ2-3 gives the whole variable domain DAGVTQSPTHLIKTRGQQVTLRCSPKSGHDTVSWYQQALGQGPQFIFQYYEEEERQRGNFPDRFSGHQFPNYSSELNVNALLLGDSALYLCASSLAGGDTQYFGPGTRLTVL.

The chain uses TRBV30 and TRBJ2-7; 10 positions agree with TRBD1. CDR1 is GTSNPN, CDR2 SVGIG, per germline (reference sequence). The ends lost 3 bases at V and 7 bases at J; junction bases unmatched: 6. This CDR3 has 13 residues. The CDR3 nucleotides are TGTGCCTGGAGAGACAGGGGGCGGATGGAGCAGTACTTC. Translated, it gives CAWRDRGRMEQYF. Looking up the rest from reference TRBV30 and TRBJ2-7 gives the full variable domain: SQTIHQWPATLVQPVGSPLSLECTVEGTSNPNLYWYRQAAGRGLQLLFYSVGIGQISSEVPQNLSASRPQDRQFILSSKKLLLSDSGFYLCAWRDRGRMEQYFGPGTRLTVT.

V gene TRBV19 combines with J gene TRBJ2-7; D perhaps matches TRBD1 (6 bases). Germline V lookup: CDR1 LNHDA, CDR2 SQIVND (reference sequence). The CDR3 consists of 15 residues. Between the trimmed V and J ends, which lost 6 bases and 0 bases, there was a span of 15 bases. The CDR3 region has the DNA TGTGCCAGTAGACCCGGGGCAGGGGCCTCCTACGAGCAGTACTTC. Protein: CASRPGAGASYEQYF.

The rearrangement uses TRBV7-6 and TRBJ2-2; tentative D call: TRBD1 (5 bases). The CDR3 covers 16 residues. V was pared by 1 base and J by 4 bases, with 13 bases between. Per the germline V gene, CDR1 is SGHVS and CDR2 is FNYEAQ. The CDR3 sequence: CASSLESRDPTGELFF. The CDR3 bases are TGTGCCAGCAGCTTAGAGTCCAGGGATCCCACCGGGGAGCTGTTTTTT. The whole variable domain, remainder taken from reference TRBV7-6 and TRBJ2-2, is GAGVSQSPRYKVTKRGQDVALRCDPISGHVSLYWYRQALGQGPEFLTYFNYEAQQDKSGLPNDRFSAERPEGSISTLTIQRTEQRDSAMYRCASSLESRDPTGELFFGEGSRLTVL.

The sample holds a few counts of this clone. The chain carries TRBV27 and TRBJ2-1; a possible D gene is TRBD1 (6 bases). The V gene lost 9 bases and the J gene lost 0 bases, with 12 bases spanning the gap. Germline values: CDR1 MNHEY, CDR2 SMNVEV (reference sequence). CDR3 size: 14 residues. The CDR3 sequence: CASTGTSSYNEQFF. The CDR3 nucleotides read TGTGCCAGTACCGGGACAAGCTCCTACAATGAGCAGTTCTTC.